This passage covers 22 T cell receptor beta chains from one sample sequenced in a study of blood T cell repertoires in COVID-19. Using immunoSEQ multiplex PCR, the repertoire was profiled, and TCRdb retains in-frame clones only, with some absent. The table lists under 75,000 clones, roughly 84% of them singletons. Sequenced sample: peripheral blood. These receptors came from a man in his sixties with COVID-19, enrolled during active disease.

This clone has a handful of counts. Other nucleotide sequences in the sample specify the same CDR3. The rearrangement links TRBV30 to TRBJ1-5, with TRBD1 as a possible D gene (6 bases). Germline V gene sequence: CDR1 GTSNPN, CDR2 SVGIG (reference sequence). This CDR3 contains 13 residues. Trimming shortened V by 1 base and J by 4 bases, and 8 bases separated the two germline ends. In nucleotides, the CDR3 is TGTGCCTGGAGTGGAGGGGGAAATCAGCCCCAGCATTTT. Translation gives CAWSGGGNQPQHF.

Only one count was recorded for this clone. The chain employs TRBV6-5 and TRBJ1-5, with 11 bases fitting TRBD1. V shed 5 bases and J 7 bases; nucleotides not matched to a gene: 4. CDR3 length equals 14 residues. CDR1 is MNHEY, CDR2 SVGAGI, per germline. The DNA for the CDR3 is TGTGCCAGCAGTCCTCGGACAGGGGGCCAGCCCCAGCATTTT. Translated: CASSPRTGGQPQHF.

The chain has TRBV7-4 and TRBJ1-1, with TRBD1 as a possible D gene (6 bases). CDR3 length: 19 residues. Trimming shortened V by 5 bases and J by 7 bases, and 32 bases separated the two germline ends. Germline CDR1 and CDR2: SGHVT and SQSDAQ. CDR3 sequence (DNA): TGTGCCAGCAGCCAGGGGTTGAAGGGGGGGAACCGGGGTTCAAGTGAAGCTTTCTTT. It is translated as CASSQGLKGGNRGSSEAFF.

This chain links TRBV11-2 with TRBJ2-3, with 12 bases fitting TRBD2. CDR3 length equals 15 residues. The ends lost 5 bases at V and 6 bases at J; junction bases unmatched: 6. Germline V CDR1 and CDR2: SGHAT, FQNNGV. The CDR3 region has the DNA TGTGCCAGCAGCCCTAGCGGGGGGGCTTGGGATACGCAGTATTTT. Translated: CASSPSGGAWDTQYF.

J is TRBJ2-7 and V is TRBV6-5; TRBD2 matches at 16 bases. Germline loops: CDR1 MNHEY, CDR2 SVGAGI. The CDR3 runs 15 residues. After removal of 6 bases from V and 7 bases from J, the junction contained 6 bases not matched to a gene. CDR3 residues: CASRGLAGGDREQYF. The CDR3 region has the DNA TGTGCCAGCAGGGGACTAGCGGGGGGGGATAGGGAGCAGTACTTC.

This chain uses TRBV19 with TRBJ2-5; TRBD2 aligns across 7 bases. The V and J ends lost 10 bases and 6 bases, in that order; junction bases with no gene match: 14. CDR3 length equals 14 residues. The germline gives CDR1 LNHDA, CDR2 SQIVND (reference sequence). CDR3 amino acids: CATRPGDYFQTQYF. In DNA, the CDR3 is TGTGCCACACGCCCCGGGGACTATTTCCAGACCCAGTACTTC. The full variable domain, rest sourced from reference TRBV19 and TRBJ2-5, is DGGITQSPKYLFRKEGQNVTLSCEQNLNHDAMYWYRQDPGQGLRLIYYSQIVNDFQKGDIAEGYSVSREKKESFPLTVTSAQKNPTAFYLCATRPGDYFQTQYFGPGTRLLVL.

The V call is TRBV11-2, the J call TRBJ2-2; TRBD1 matches at 7 bases. Per the germline V gene, CDR1 is SGHAT and CDR2 is FQNNGV. CDR3 length equals 18 residues. Trimming took 0 bases from V and 3 from J; bases not matched to a gene: 10. The CDR3 DNA reads TGTGCCAGCAGCTTAGAACTGTTTTGGGACAGTTACACCGGGGAGCTGTTTTTT. The encoded protein is CASSLELFWDSYTGELFF. Full variable domain (missing parts from reference TRBV11-2 and TRBJ2-2): EAGVAQSPRYKIIEKRQSVAFWCNPISGHATLYWYQQILGQGPKLLIQFQNNGVVDDSQLPKDRFSAERLKGVDSTLKIQPAKLEDSAVYLCASSLELFWDSYTGELFFGEGSRLTVL.

This chain joins TRBV24-1 and TRBJ2-7, with TRBD1 matching over 9 bases. This CDR3 is built from 13 residues. The germline CDR1 and CDR2 sequences are KGHDR and SFDVKD. With V trimmed by 3 bases and J by 6 bases, 2 bases remained unmatched. CDR3 sequence: CATSDDRGVEQYF. The DNA for the CDR3 is TGTGCCACCAGTGATGACAGGGGGGTCGAGCAGTACTTC.

This chain uses TRBV27 with TRBJ1-1; possibly TRBD1 for D (5 bases). The CDR3 is 14 amino acids. V lost 1 base to trimming and J lost 0 bases, with 6 bases between them. Germline CDR1 is MNHEY and CDR2 is SMNVEV (reference sequence). CDR3 nucleotides: TGTGCCAGCAGTTTATACAGGTTGAACACTGAAGCTTTCTTT. Protein product: CASSLYRLNTEAFF.

The rearrangement uses TRBV9 and TRBJ1-2; D may be TRBD1 (5 bases). V lost 4 bases, J lost 0 bases, and 7 bases lay in between. This CDR3 is built from 13 residues. Germline loops: CDR1 SGDLS, CDR2 YYNGEE. In nucleotides, the CDR3 is TGTGCCAGCAGCCTGGGGCCTAACTATGGCTACACCTTC. This translates into CASSLGPNYGYTF.

V is TRBV6-1 and J is TRBJ2-2, with TRBD1 matching 9 bases. Germline loops: CDR1 MNHNS, CDR2 SASEGT. The CDR3 contains 17 residues. Trimming took 0 bases from V and 6 from J; bases not matched to a gene: 8. The CDR3 DNA follows: TGTGCCAGCAGTGAAGCCGGGGGACAGGGTAACGCCGGGGAGCTGTTTTTT. Translated, it gives CASSEAGGQGNAGELFF.

This clone was detected a few times. The chain has TRBV30 and TRBJ2-1, with D possibly being TRBD2 (6 bases). The germline CDR1 and CDR2 sequences are GTSNPN and SVGIG (reference sequence). This CDR3 has 15 amino acids. The V end was cut by 1 base, the J end by 5 bases, with 15 bases between. CDR3 sequence (DNA): TGTGCCTGGAGTGACCGGGACTTAAACCACAATGAGCAGTTCTTC. Residues: CAWSDRDLNHNEQFF.

The chain couples TRBV2 to TRBJ1-3; D gene unclear. Germline CDR1 and CDR2: SNHLY and FYNNEI. CDR3 size: 15 residues. V lost 2 bases and J lost 0, with 8 bases in between. CDR3 in DNA: TGTGCCAGCAGTGAATGGGCAGGCTCTGGAAACACCATATATTTT. Protein product: CASSEWAGSGNTIYF.

The chain uses TRBV28 and TRBJ2-2; TRBD2 agrees at 8 bases. There are 15 residues in the CDR3. V shed 6 bases, J shed 6 bases, and the junction held 9 bases outside the gene matches. Germline values: CDR1 MDHEN, CDR2 SYDVKM. The CDR3 nucleotides read TGTGCCAGCAGCTCGACCGGGACTAGACCCGGGGAGCTGTTTTTT. It codes for CASSSTGTRPGELFF.

A single count supports this clone. The chain couples TRBV7-3 to TRBJ1-2, with a possible D match to TRBD1 (5 bases). There are 15 residues in the CDR3. CDR1 SGHTA and CDR2 FQGTGA come from the germline V gene. V lost 1 base and J 1 base, leaving 10 bases between the germline ends. CDR3 in DNA: TGTGCCAGCAGCTTAAATATCGACAGTAACTATGGCTACACCTTC. This gives the protein CASSLNIDSNYGYTF.

The chain employs TRBV30 and TRBJ2-5; D remains ambiguous. The germline CDR1 and CDR2 sequences are GTSNPN and SVGIG (reference sequence). V was trimmed by 2 bases and J by 5 bases, leaving 6 bases between them. The length of the CDR3 is 11 residues. CDR3 in DNA: TGTGCCTGGAGTACTCCCGAGACCCAGTACTTC. This translates into CAWSTPETQYF.

The DNA for the CDR3 is TGTGCCAGCAGTGGATTGGAGGGGCGCAGAAATGGCTACACCTTC. It translates to CASSGLEGRRNGYTF. The chain combines TRBV2 with TRBJ1-2, with D possibly matching TRBD1 (5 bases). Trimming took off 4 bases at V and 6 bases at J, with 18 bases between the two ends. This CDR3 has 15 amino acids. Germline V gene sequence: CDR1 SNHLY, CDR2 FYNNEI.

The chain couples TRBV29-1 to TRBJ1-1; 9 bases are a match to TRBD1. This CDR3 comprises 13 residues. V dropped 2 bases and J dropped 12; count of bases not matched to a gene: 10. Germline values: CDR1 SQVTM, CDR2 ANQGSEA. Written as DNA, the CDR3 is TGCAGCGTTGAATCCCAGGGGACAGGGAAACCTTTCTTT. This translates into CSVESQGTGKPFF.

The rearrangement joins TRBV2 to TRBJ1-2; the match to TRBD1 covers 7 bases. Germline V lookup: CDR1 SNHLY, CDR2 FYNNEI. The CDR3 is 13 residues long. V was clipped by 8 bases and J by 7 bases; unmatched bases: 10. This CDR3 reads CASGVRQGSGYTF. The CDR3 DNA follows: TGTGCCAGCGGTGTCAGACAGGGCTCTGGCTACACCTTC.

The chain carries TRBV24-1 and TRBJ2-7, with a possible D match to TRBD2 (7 bases). The CDR3 consists of 15 residues. V lost 9 bases to trimming and J lost 2 bases, with 19 bases between them. Germline loops: CDR1 KGHDR, CDR2 SFDVKD. For the CDR3, the DNA is TGTGCCACCTCCAGAGGGGGGGCCAATACCTACGAGCAGTACTTC. Translation gives CATSRGGANTYEQYF.

This clone was counted a few times. The rearrangement joins TRBV10-2 to TRBJ1-1, with 11 bases lining up with TRBD1. This CDR3 comprises 17 residues. The J segment lost 7 bases and the V segment lost 2 bases, leaving 12 bases of the junction unmatched. CDR1 and CDR2 from the germline V gene are WSHSY and SAAADI. This CDR3 reads CASSEATGTGGVNEAFF. Written as DNA, the CDR3 is TGCGCCAGCAGTGAGGCTACCGGGACAGGGGGTGTAAATGAAGCTTTCTTT.

This rearrangement joins TRBV18 to TRBJ2-7; D uncertain. The CDR3 has 12 residues. V dropped 2 bases and J dropped 7 bases, with 9 bases sitting between them. Germline assignment: CDR1 KGHSH and CDR2 LQKENI. CDR3 nucleotide sequence: TGTGCCAGCTCACCAGGCCTCTGGGAGCAGTACTTC. It encodes CASSPGLWEQYF.